What follows are 24 T cell receptor beta chains derived from one specimen sequenced in a study of blood T cell repertoires in COVID-19. Only in-frame clones appear in the TCRdb table, and some are missing; sequencing was by immunoSEQ multiplex PCR. The sample records 150,000 or so clones, roughly 86% being singletons. Input material: peripheral blood. The receptors come from a woman in her forties or fifties with acute or convalescent COVID-19.

This clone showed up just a few times. The genes are TRBV24-1 and TRBJ1-5, with D unresolved. This CDR3 contains 14 residues. The germline CDR1 and CDR2 sequences are KGHDR and SFDVKD. V dropped 7 bases and J dropped 7 bases, with 16 bases sitting between them. This CDR3 reads CATSQASSGQPQHF. CDR3 nucleotide sequence: TGTGCCACCAGCCAGGCCTCCTCGGGGCAGCCCCAGCATTTT.

This clone was counted a single time. The chain recombines TRBV18 with TRBJ2-1; D may be TRBD1 (5 bases). Germline V gene data show CDR1 as KGHSH and CDR2 as LQKENI. The CDR3 totals 15 residues. Deletions cut 6 bases from V and 4 bases from J, with 16 bases between. The CDR3 reads CASSREMGLYNEQFF. The CDR3 coding sequence is TGTGCCAGCTCCCGCGAGATGGGGCTGTACAATGAGCAGTTCTTC. Supplemented by reference TRBV18 and TRBJ2-1, the full variable domain reads NAGVMQNPRHLVRRRGQEARLRCSPMKGHSHVYWYRQLPEEGLKFMVYLQKENIIDESGMPKERFSAEFPKEGPSILRIQQVVRGDSAAYFCASSREMGLYNEQFFGPGTRLTVL.

This chain joins TRBV27 and TRBJ2-7, with TRBD2 as a possible D gene (5 bases). V was clipped by 2 bases and J by 3 bases, with 20 bases between them. Germline V gene lookup returns CDR1 MNHEY and CDR2 SMNVEV (reference sequence). This CDR3 is built from 17 residues. DNA for the CDR3: TGTGCCAGCAGTTTACTGAGCGGCCCCCCCTTCCTCTACGAGCAGTACTTC. This encodes CASSLLSGPPFLYEQYF.

In its sample, this clone was seen once. V is TRBV5-6 and J is TRBJ2-3; 10 bases align to TRBD1. V lost 1 base and J lost 4; bases outside the gene matches: 9. Germline V gene lookup returns CDR1 SGHDT and CDR2 YYEEEE. This CDR3 contains 17 residues. CDR3: CASSLNTGTGAPDTQYF. The DNA for the CDR3 is TGTGCCAGCAGCTTGAATACCGGGACAGGGGCCCCAGATACGCAGTATTTT.

The chain links TRBV29-1 to TRBJ1-1; TRBD1 might be the D (6 bases). V lost 4 bases, J lost 6 bases, and 21 bases lay in between. This CDR3 region has 15 residues. Germline V gives CDR1 SQVTM, CDR2 ANQGSEA. CDR3: CSVGLLTGNKAEAFF. The DNA of the CDR3 is TGCAGCGTTGGGCTACTTACAGGGAATAAGGCTGAAGCTTTCTTT.

This chain connects TRBV24-1 to TRBJ2-1; perhaps TRBD1 as D (6 bases). This CDR3 region has 16 residues. The V gene's germline CDR1 is KGHDR and CDR2 SFDVKD. The germline V and J ends were trimmed by 4 bases and 6 bases, with 18 bases remaining between them. The CDR3 DNA sequence: TGTGCCACCAGTGACCCCGGGACATCCAAATCCAATGAGCAGTTCTTC. Translated, it gives CATSDPGTSKSNEQFF.

This chain uses TRBV7-2 with TRBJ2-7, with TRBD2 identical over 9 bases. V shed 1 base and J 0 bases; nucleotides not matched to a gene: 4. CDR3 size: 16 residues. Germline V lookup: CDR1 SGHTA, CDR2 FQGNSA. In DNA, the CDR3 is TGTGCCAGCAGCTTAGTTGGCGGGAGGGGCTCCTACGAGCAGTACTTC. The encoded protein is CASSLVGGRGSYEQYF. The complete variable domain, with remaining parts taken from reference TRBV7-2 and TRBJ2-7, reads GAGVSQSPSNKVTEKGKDVELRCDPISGHTALYWYRQSLGQGLEFLIYFQGNSAPDKSGLPSDRFSAERTGGSVSTLTIQRTQQEDSAVYLCASSLVGGRGSYEQYFGPGTRLTVT.

The V gene is TRBV4-1, the J gene TRBJ1-2; possible D gene TRBD1, 5 bases. There are 14 residues in the CDR3. Deletions cut 1 base from V and 5 bases from J, with 11 bases between. CDR1 and CDR2 from the germline V gene are MGHRA and YSYEKL. The CDR3 DNA follows: TGCGCCAGCAGCCAAGGGAGGGGATCGTATGGCTACACCTTC. It encodes CASSQGRGSYGYTF.

The chain employs TRBV12-3 or TRBV12-4 and TRBJ2-4; a weak D match, TRBD2 (5 bases). The CDR3 loop spans 11 amino acids. Trimming stripped 7 bases from V and 8 bases from J, with 9 bases between. The CDR3 DNA sequence: TGTGCCAGCACCTTCGGGGACATTCAGTACTTC. It yields the protein CASTFGDIQYF.

Only a few counts were recorded for this clone. V gene TRBV20-1 combines with J gene TRBJ1-2; D possibly corresponds to TRBD1 (5 bases). V gave up 5 bases and J gave up 8 bases, with 12 bases separating them. The CDR3 sequence is 11 residues long. Germline CDR1 reads DFQATT; CDR2 reads SNEGSKA (reference sequence). CDR3 sequence (DNA): TGCAGTGCTGGGACTTGGGAGGGCTACACCTTC. Its translation: CSAGTWEGYTF.

The rearrangement joins TRBV5-1 to TRBJ1-4, with D unresolved. Per the germline V gene, CDR1 is SGHRS and CDR2 is YFSETQ. V gave up 4 bases and J gave up 0 bases, with 7 bases separating them. CDR3 size: 14 residues. Written as DNA, the CDR3 is TGCGCCAGCAGCCCAACTACAACTAATGAAAAACTGTTTTTT. Its protein product is CASSPTTTNEKLFF.

This chain links TRBV10-3 with TRBJ2-7; a weak D match, TRBD1 (6 bases). CDR1 and CDR2 from the germline V gene are ENHRY and SYGVKD. This CDR3 is built from 12 residues. V lost 4 bases and J lost 6, with 10 bases in between. For the CDR3, the DNA is TGTGCCATCAGTGGGGACATCGGCGAGCAGTACTTC. Translated: CAISGDIGEQYF.

The DNA for the CDR3 is TGTGCCTGGAGCCAACGGAATGAAAAACTGTTTTTT. Encoded protein: CAWSQRNEKLFF. The V and J genes are TRBV30 and TRBJ1-4; D uncertain. The CDR3 has 12 amino acids. With 3 bases removed from V and 5 bases from J, the gap between germline ends came to 7 bases. CDR1 is GTSNPN and CDR2 is SVGIG in the germline V gene (reference sequence).

This sequence joins TRBV6-5 and TRBJ2-3, with 9 bases that match TRBD1. This CDR3 has 14 amino acids. Germline V gene sequence: CDR1 MNHEY, CDR2 SVGAGI. V dropped 2 bases and J dropped 5; count of bases not matched to a gene: 2. Written as DNA, the CDR3 is TGTGCCAGCAGTTACGGGACAGGGAAAGATACGCAGTATTTT. Residues: CASSYGTGKDTQYF.

The V gene is TRBV23-1, the J gene TRBJ1-2; TRBD1 is a possible D gene (6 bases). TRBV23-1 is placed among ORFs of uncertain function. The CDR3 has 12 amino acids. Trimming removed 8 bases from V and 6 bases from J, with 13 bases in between. The CDR3 nucleotides are TGCGCCAGCGGCAGGGGAAGGAATGGCTACACCTTC. Its translation: CASGRGRNGYTF.

The chain combines TRBV4-1 with TRBJ2-1; tentative D call: TRBD1 (6 bases). V lost 1 base and J 6 bases, leaving 7 bases between the germline ends. The germline V gene encodes CDR1 MGHRA and CDR2 YSYEKL. The CDR3 is 13 amino acids. DNA of the CDR3: TGCGCCAGCAGCCAAGCCAGGGGCAATGAGCAGTTCTTC. Its protein product is CASSQARGNEQFF.

The J gene is TRBJ2-7, the V gene TRBV27; D might be TRBD1 (6 bases). The V gene lost 5 bases and the J gene lost 1 base, with 9 bases spanning the gap. The CDR3 contains 13 residues. Germline-derived CDR1 and CDR2 are MNHEY and SMNVEV (reference sequence). The CDR3 spells CASSLGQSYEQYF. The CDR3 region has the DNA TGTGCCAGCAGTCTTGGACAGTCCTACGAGCAGTACTTC.

The chain is built from TRBV10-3 and TRBJ1-1, with unresolved D. Deletions cut 4 bases from V and 0 bases from J, with 15 bases between. The CDR3 has 16 amino acids. CDR1 is ENHRY and CDR2 is SYGVKD in the germline V gene. CDR3: CAISARPETVNTEAFF. CDR3 DNA: TGTGCCATCAGTGCCCGCCCGGAGACGGTGAACACTGAAGCTTTCTTT.

This clone appeared a single time. Other DNA sequences in this specimen translate into the identical CDR3. The rearrangement joins TRBV7-2 to TRBJ1-1; D is unresolved. This CDR3 comprises 14 residues. The V and J ends lost 1 base and 0 bases respectively, with 6 bases between them. Germline CDR1 and CDR2: SGHTA and FQGNSA. CDR3 nucleotide sequence: TGTGCCAGCAGCTTAGGTCAGATGAACACTGAAGCTTTCTTT. Protein product: CASSLGQMNTEAFF.

The rearrangement links TRBV5-6 to TRBJ2-3, with TRBD2 matching 16 bases. Trimming cost V 6 bases and J 5 bases; bases outside gene matches: 9. The CDR3 contains 17 residues. CDR1 is SGHDT and CDR2 is YYEEEE in the germline V gene. CDR3 sequence (DNA): TGTGCCAGCATCAAGGGGACTAGCGGGGGGGCCCGAGATACGCAGTATTTT. It codes for CASIKGTSGGARDTQYF.

The chain uses TRBV3-1 (or the pseudogene TRBV3-2) and TRBJ2-5; TRBD2 aligns across 13 bases. V gave up 4 bases and J gave up 7 bases; unmatched junction bases: 9. The CDR3 sequence is 16 residues long. CDR1 LGHDT and CDR2 YNNKEL come from the germline V gene (reference sequence). The CDR3 bases are TGTGCCAGCAGCCTCCCGACTAGCGGGGGGCTGGGGACCCAGTACTTC. This translates into CASSLPTSGGLGTQYF.

This chain joins TRBV10-3 and TRBJ2-7; D possibly corresponds to TRBD2 (5 bases). V lost 3 bases and J lost 6, with 6 bases in between. The CDR3 consists of 11 residues. CDR1 and CDR2 (germline): ENHRY, SYGVKD. CDR3 region: CAISEGGEQYF. CDR3 bases: TGTGCCATCAGTGAAGGAGGCGAGCAGTACTTC.

The V call is TRBV2, the J call TRBJ1-1; TRBD1 matches at 8 bases. Germline lookup yields CDR1 SNHLY and CDR2 FYNNEI. CDR3 size: 12 residues. The V segment lost 2 bases and the J segment 8 bases; nucleotides outside the gene matches: 1. The CDR3 sequence: CASSEQGAEAFF. DNA of the CDR3: TGTGCCAGCAGTGAACAGGGGGCGGAAGCTTTCTTT.

The chain employs TRBV6-2 or TRBV6-3 and TRBJ2-5; 8 bases line up with TRBD1. This CDR3 comprises 13 residues. Per the germline V gene, CDR1 is MNHEY and CDR2 is SVGEGT. Trimming at V came to 4 bases and at J to 8 bases, leaving 6 bases not matched to a gene. The CDR3 coding sequence is TGTGCCAGCAGTTCAGGGGGCTCCGGCACCCAGTACTTC. It specifies CASSSGGSGTQYF.